The 23 T cell receptor beta chains below all came from one sample that was sequenced in a study of blood T cell repertoires in COVID-19. Here immunoSEQ multiplex PCR was the method, and the copy in TCRdb shows in-frame clones only, minus some. The sample lists roughly 230,000 clones, 70% to 85% occurring once. Sequencing was done on a sample of PBMCs or T cells enriched from blood (not recorded which). The receptors here all came from a woman in her sixties who had recovered from COVID-19.

The chain uses TRBV19 and TRBJ1-1; D perhaps matches TRBD1 (5 bases). Germline V CDR1 and CDR2: LNHDA, SQIVND (reference sequence). The V end lost 1 base, the J end lost 11 bases, and 17 bases lay between the germline ends. The CDR3 runs to 14 residues. CDR3 nucleotides: TGTGCCAGTAGTATAGCTTCATCGGGGGGGAATGCTTTCTTT. Translation gives CASSIASSGGNAFF. The whole variable domain, remainder taken from reference TRBV19 and TRBJ1-1, is DGGITQSPKYLFRKEGQNVTLSCEQNLNHDAMYWYRQDPGQGLRLIYYSQIVNDFQKGDIAEGYSVSREKKESFPLTVTSAQKNPTAFYLCASSIASSGGNAFFGQGTRLTVV.

J is TRBJ2-3 and V is TRBV6-5, with 7 bases that match TRBD1. Germline CDR1 MNHEY, CDR2 SVGAGI. V lost 6 bases to trimming and J lost 3 bases; unmatched junction nucleotides: 0. The CDR3 has 12 residues. The CDR3 bases are TGTGCCAGCAGGACAGGGACAGATACGCAGTATTTT. It codes for CASRTGTDTQYF.

The chain couples TRBV13 to TRBJ1-1; possibly TRBD1 for D (6 bases). Trimming left V 5 bases short and J 0 bases short, with 13 bases between. The CDR3 extends over 15 amino acids. Germline V CDR1 and CDR2: PRHDT, FYEKMQ (reference sequence). The CDR3 DNA sequence: TGTGCCAGCAGCCCCCGGGACATGATGAACACTGAAGCTTTCTTT. Amino acids: CASSPRDMMNTEAFF.

The J gene is TRBJ1-3, the V gene TRBV7-2, with TRBD1 matching over 7 bases. The ends lost 5 bases at V and 0 bases at J; junction bases unmatched: 10. From germline, CDR1 is SGHTA and CDR2 FQGNSA. CDR3 length equals 17 residues. The CDR3 protein is CASSQGDGTFSGNTIYF. The CDR3 nucleotides are TGTGCCAGCAGCCAGGGGGACGGCACCTTCTCTGGAAACACCATATATTTT.

This clone was observed a single time. The CDR3 sequence: CASSQSSPTDRGRGQPQHF. The CDR3 nucleotides are TGCGCCAGCAGCCAATCCTCTCCTACGGACAGGGGGCGAGGTCAGCCCCAGCATTTT. The chain links TRBV4-3 to TRBJ1-5, with 11 bases matching TRBD1. In germline, CDR1 is LGHNA, CDR2 YSLEER. This CDR3 comprises 19 residues. The V and J ends lost 2 bases and 6 bases, in that order; junction bases with no gene match: 15.

The chain couples TRBV6-2 or TRBV6-3 to TRBJ2-7; 12 bases agree with TRBD1. CDR1 and CDR2 from the germline V gene are MNHEY and SVGEGT. V lost 6 bases to trimming and J lost 6 bases; unmatched junction nucleotides: 6. This CDR3 is built from 14 residues. CDR3 sequence: CASSAWDRGREQYF. CDR3 DNA: TGTGCCAGCAGCGCCTGGGACAGGGGGCGCGAGCAGTACTTC.

On this clone itself: Other DNA sequences in the same sample also yield this CDR3. V and J are TRBV11-1 and TRBJ2-7; possibly TRBD2 for D (6 bases). Trimming removed 1 base at V and 2 bases at J, with 12 bases between. The CDR3 totals 15 residues. Germline lookup yields CDR1 SGHAT and CDR2 FQDESV (reference sequence). This CDR3 reads CASSLEQGGTYEQYF. CDR3 DNA sequence: TGTGCCAGCAGCTTAGAGCAGGGAGGTACCTACGAGCAGTACTTC.

This chain joins TRBV6-5 and TRBJ1-5; TRBD1 agrees at 8 bases. The CDR3 runs to 14 residues. V trimming: 10 bases; J trimming: 6 bases; junction bases outside the gene matches: 11. CDR1 is MNHEY and CDR2 is SVGAGI in the germline V gene. This CDR3 is CAIQTGEYRQPQHF. Here the CDR3 DNA reads TGTGCCATACAGACAGGGGAATATCGTCAGCCCCAGCATTTT.

The gene calls are TRBV5-1 and TRBJ2-1, with TRBD1 matching 7 bases. Germline V gene sequence: CDR1 SGHRS, CDR2 YFSETQ. CDR3 length: 16 amino acids. J gave up 6 bases and V 1 base, and 10 bases lay outside the gene matches. CDR3 amino acids: CASSLPTSTGANEQFF. The CDR3 nucleotides are TGCGCCAGCAGCTTGCCCACTTCAACAGGGGCCAATGAGCAGTTCTTC.

This sequence joins TRBV2 and TRBJ2-7; 7 bases are shared with TRBD1. The trim removed 6 bases at V and 12 bases at J, leaving 8 bases unmatched. This CDR3 has 11 residues. CDR1 and CDR2 (germline): SNHLY, FYNNEI. This chain's CDR3 is CASRLHKGAYF. DNA for the CDR3: TGTGCCAGCAGGCTTCACAAGGGGGCGTACTTC.

This clone turned up a few times. The genes are TRBV7-8 and TRBJ2-5; tentatively, D is TRBD1 (5 bases). Per germline, CDR1 SGHVS and CDR2 FQNEAQ. V lost 2 bases, J lost 5 bases, and 15 bases lay in between. The CDR3 is 15 residues long. The CDR3 coding sequence is TGTGCCAGCAGCTTAAATAGCCTTCCAGGGGAGACCCAGTACTTC. Protein product: CASSLNSLPGETQYF. Filled out from reference TRBV7-8 and TRBJ2-5, the complete variable domain reads GAGVSQSPRYKVAKRGQDVALRCDPISGHVSLFWYQQALGQGPEFLTYFQNEAQLDKSGLPSDRFFAERPEGSVSTLKIQRTQQEDSAVYLCASSLNSLPGETQYFGPGTRLLVL.

A single count supports this clone. This chain joins TRBV5-1 and TRBJ2-2, with D perhaps matching TRBD2 (6 bases). Germline V CDR1 and CDR2: SGHRS, YFSETQ. The CDR3 contains 15 residues. Trimming removed 4 bases from V and 4 bases from J, with 14 bases in between. The CDR3: CASSPDKGGTGELFF. DNA for the CDR3: TGCGCCAGCAGCCCCGATAAGGGAGGCACCGGGGAGCTGTTTTTT.

This chain connects TRBV29-1 to TRBJ1-1, with unresolved D. V was shortened by 6 bases and J by 1 base, with 15 bases between the two germline ends. Per the germline V gene, CDR1 is SQVTM and CDR2 is ANQGSEA. The CDR3 has 14 amino acids. As DNA, the CDR3 is TGCAGCGTAGTGAAAGTCGCGGGGAACACTGAAGCTTTCTTT. Its protein product is CSVVKVAGNTEAFF.

The rearrangement links TRBV11-2 to TRBJ2-3; 9 positions match TRBD2. Germline CDR1 and CDR2: SGHAT and FQNNGV. V lost 3 bases, J lost 3 bases, and 7 bases stayed unmatched. CDR3 length: 16 residues. The CDR3 is CASSFSLAGETDTQYF. The CDR3 nucleotides read TGTGCCAGCAGCTTCTCACTAGCGGGTGAGACAGATACGCAGTATTTT.

The genes are TRBV10-1 and TRBJ2-3; weak D call: TRBD2 (6 bases). V was pared by 4 bases and J by 4 bases, with 15 bases between. The CDR3 is 15 residues long. Looked up from germline, CDR1 is WNHNN and CDR2 is SYGVQD (reference sequence). This CDR3 reads CASSGVVGGADTQYF. The CDR3 nucleotides are TGCGCCAGCAGTGGCGTGGTGGGGGGAGCAGATACGCAGTATTTT.

This clone was seen more than once but under ten times. The chain uses TRBV5-1 and TRBJ1-2, with 9 nucleotides matching TRBD1. Trimming cost V 0 bases and J 4 bases; bases outside gene matches: 4. Germline V gene lookup returns CDR1 SGHRS and CDR2 YFSETQ. The CDR3 is made up of 15 amino acids. The CDR3 DNA follows: TGCGCCAGCAGCTTGGAGGGACAGGGTACCTATGGCTACACCTTC. Translating gives CASSLEGQGTYGYTF.

The J gene is TRBJ1-4, the V gene TRBV7-2, with TRBD1 matching 12 bases. Looked up from germline, CDR1 is SGHTA and CDR2 is FQGNSA. After removal of 4 bases from V and 10 bases from J, the junction contained 7 bases not matched to a gene. This CDR3 comprises 15 residues. The CDR3 here is CASSSQPGQGAKLFF. In DNA form, the CDR3 reads TGTGCCAGCAGCTCCCAACCGGGACAGGGGGCAAAACTGTTTTTT.

This chain connects TRBV11-3 to TRBJ2-7, with 11 bases matching TRBD1. V was pared by 5 bases and J by 6 bases, with 9 bases of the junction left unmatched. This CDR3 spans 15 amino acids. Per the germline V gene, CDR1 is SGHNT and CDR2 is YENEEA. The CDR3 is CASSQNSGTGGEQYF. CDR3 coding DNA: TGTGCCAGCAGCCAAAATTCCGGGACAGGGGGCGAGCAGTACTTC.

This clone occurred many times. The rearrangement joins TRBV5-1 to TRBJ1-2, with D unresolved. The length of the CDR3 is 12 residues. Germline CDR1 and CDR2: SGHRS and YFSETQ. The V end lost 2 bases, the J end lost 8 bases, and 10 bases lay between the germline ends. The CDR3 region has the DNA TGCGCCAGCAGCTTCACCAATGAGGGCTACACCTTC. It is translated as CASSFTNEGYTF.

This rearrangement joins TRBV7-9 to TRBJ2-5; D gene unclear. The CDR3 is 13 amino acids. The ends were cut back, 3 bases at V and 1 base at J, with 6 bases in the middle. CDR1 is SEHNR, CDR2 FQNEAQ, per germline (reference sequence). CDR3 nucleotides: TGTGCCAGCAGCTTTCTCAGCCAAGAGACCCAGTACTTC. Its translation is CASSFLSQETQYF.

The V gene is TRBV7-9, the J gene TRBJ2-1; TRBD2 agrees at 9 bases. V lost 5 bases and J lost 4; bases outside the gene matches: 6. The CDR3 runs to 15 residues. CDR1 and CDR2 from the germline V gene are SEHNR and FQNEAQ (reference sequence). The CDR3 is CASSGVAGDYNEQFF. The CDR3 DNA is TGTGCCAGCAGCGGGGTAGCGGGGGATTACAATGAGCAGTTCTTC.

This chain uses TRBV3-1 (or the pseudogene TRBV3-2) with TRBJ2-1; 14 bases fit TRBD2. This CDR3 comprises 16 residues. Germline V CDR1 and CDR2: LGHDT, YNNKEL (reference sequence). With 5 bases clipped from V and 8 bases from J, the junction kept 8 bases outside the gene matches. CDR3: CASSTRLAGGRDEQFF. CDR3 coding DNA: TGTGCCAGCAGCACCAGACTAGCGGGAGGGCGGGATGAGCAGTTCTTC.

This sequence joins TRBV4-1 and TRBJ1-4; D is unclear. The V gene lost 0 bases and the J gene lost 11 bases, with 10 bases spanning the gap. CDR1 MGHRA and CDR2 YSYEKL come from the germline V gene. The CDR3 loop spans 13 amino acids. Here the CDR3 reads CASSQDERTKLFF. The CDR3 DNA follows: TGCGCCAGCAGCCAAGATGAGCGGACGAAACTGTTTTTT.